These 7 T cell receptor beta chains came from one sample sequenced in a study of T cells in Graves' hyperthyroidism and ophthalmopathy. From RNA transcripts, TCR beta CDR3 regions were amplified. HTBI primers were the set used in a first-round RT-PCR of the TCR CDR3. One entry per CDR3 protein, called by TCRdb with MiXCR from the multiplex PCR reads. The sample includes more than 650,000 distinct CDR3 sequences, around 15% of them seen just once. The sequenced sample consisted of blood. These receptor sequences come from a young woman with Graves' hyperthyroidism.

The rearrangement links TRBV20-1 to TRBJ2-5; perhaps D is TRBD1 or TRBD2 (6 bases each). Germline V gene data show CDR1 as DFQATT and CDR2 as SNEGSKA (reference sequence). V lost 6 bases to trimming and J lost 3 bases, with 11 bases between them. The CDR3 has 12 amino acids. CDR3 loop: CSAQRGEETQYF. The CDR3 nucleotides read TGCAGTGCCCAAAGGGGGGAAGAGACCCAGTACTTC.

The chain recombines TRBV24-1 with TRBJ2-6; TRBD1 matches at 7 bases. Per the germline V gene, CDR1 is KGHDR and CDR2 is SFDVKD. V shed 2 bases, J shed 1 base, and the junction held 10 bases outside the gene matches. The CDR3 is 19 amino acids. CDR3: CATSDSWTGGESGANVLTF. The CDR3 coding sequence is TGTGCCACCAGTGATTCGTGGACAGGAGGAGAGTCTGGGGCCAACGTCCTGACTTTC.

The chain has TRBV11-2 and TRBJ1-6, with D uncertain. Germline V gene data show CDR1 as SGHAT and CDR2 as FQNNGV. The CDR3 contains 15 residues. Trimming pared 5 bases from V and 9 bases from J, leaving 17 bases between. As DNA, the CDR3 is TGTGCCAGCAGCGGATACGTAGGGCCGGCTTCACCCCTCCACTTT. Its protein is CASSGYVGPASPLHF.

This clonotype was seen many times. The chain recombines TRBV28 with TRBJ2-7; no firm D call. The CDR3 covers 15 residues. CDR1 is MDHEN and CDR2 is SYDVKM in the germline V gene. V lost 5 bases and J lost 5, with 19 bases in between. The CDR3 loop reads CASSPPMRQADEQYF. CDR3 sequence (DNA): TGTGCCAGCAGTCCCCCCATGCGGCAGGCGGACGAGCAGTACTTC.

This clonotype showed up many times. The chain is built from TRBV14 and TRBJ2-7, with 7 nucleotides matching TRBD1. This CDR3 region has 13 residues. With 4 bases clipped from V and 5 bases from J, the junction kept 5 bases outside the gene matches. Germline CDR1 reads SGHDN; CDR2 reads FVKESK. In nucleotides, the CDR3 is TGTGCCAGCAGCCTCGACAGGGTCCACGAGCAGTACTTC. Translating it yields CASSLDRVHEQYF.

The V gene is TRBV15, the J gene TRBJ2-5; D is perhaps TRBD2 (7 bases). The V end lost 0 bases, the J end lost 2 bases, and 10 bases lay between the germline ends. The CDR3 runs to 15 residues. Germline V gene data show CDR1 as LNHNV and CDR2 as YYDKDF (reference sequence). The DNA for the CDR3 is TGTGCCACCAGCAGAGACAGGGGAGGGCAAGAGACCCAGTACTTC. Its translation: CATSRDRGGQETQYF.

At least ten counts were recorded for this clonotype. V and J are TRBV5-5 and TRBJ1-1, with unresolved D. Germline CDR1 and CDR2: SGHKS and YYEKEE (reference sequence). The CDR3 is made up of 16 amino acids. The ends were cut back, 4 bases at V and 5 bases at J, with 21 bases in the middle. CDR3 bases: TGTGCCAGCAGCCGAACACTCCGGGCGAGTGGAACTGAAGCTTTCTTT. It yields the protein CASSRTLRASGTEAFF.